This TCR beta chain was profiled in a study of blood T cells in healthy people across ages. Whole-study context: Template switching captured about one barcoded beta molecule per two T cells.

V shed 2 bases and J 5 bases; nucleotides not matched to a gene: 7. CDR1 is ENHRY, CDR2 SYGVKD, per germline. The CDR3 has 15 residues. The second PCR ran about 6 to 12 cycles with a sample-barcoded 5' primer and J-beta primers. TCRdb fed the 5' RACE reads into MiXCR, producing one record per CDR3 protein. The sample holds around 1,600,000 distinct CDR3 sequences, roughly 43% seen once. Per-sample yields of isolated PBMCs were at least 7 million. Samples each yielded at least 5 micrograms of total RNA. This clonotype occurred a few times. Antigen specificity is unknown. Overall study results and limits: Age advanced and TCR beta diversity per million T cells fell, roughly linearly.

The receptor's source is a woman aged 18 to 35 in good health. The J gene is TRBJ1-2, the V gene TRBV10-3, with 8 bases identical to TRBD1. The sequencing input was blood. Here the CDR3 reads CAISESTGGWYGYTF. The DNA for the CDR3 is TGTGCCATCAGTGAGAGTACAGGGGGGTGGTATGGCTACACCTTC.